These 11 T cell receptor beta chains were all obtained from the same sample, sequenced in a study of cytomegalovirus exposure and HLA in healthy donors. Some clones are missing from TCRdb's copy, which holds only in-frame ones; the method was immunoSEQ multiplex PCR. The table has 70,000 to 90,000 clones, over 80% seen once. The sample consisted of PBMCs. Receptors were obtained from a man under 40 in good health and CMV-seronegative.

The chain recombines TRBV10-1 with TRBJ2-2, with a weak D call TRBD2 (5 bases). CDR1 is WNHNN and CDR2 is SYGVQD in the germline V gene (reference sequence). V was trimmed by 11 bases and J by 1 base, leaving 23 bases between them. The CDR3 sequence is 17 residues long. The CDR3 bases are TGCGCCCGGGGATCATGGGAGCTCTCTAAGAACACCGGGGAGCTGTTTTTT. This translates into CARGSWELSKNTGELFF.

The CDR3 is CASSPRVGTSPYF. The CDR3 DNA reads TGCGCCAGCAGCCCGAGGGTCGGGACTAGTCCGTATTTT. This chain uses TRBV4-1 with TRBJ2-3, with 8 bases fitting TRBD2. CDR3 length equals 13 residues. Germline V lookup: CDR1 MGHRA, CDR2 YSYEKL. The trim removed 4 bases at V and 14 bases at J, leaving 11 bases unmatched.

Only a few counts were recorded for this clone. The CDR3 is CASSFQPMTGNYGYTF. DNA for the CDR3: TGTGCCAGCAGCTTTCAGCCCATGACAGGGAACTATGGCTACACCTTC. The chain has TRBV5-5 and TRBJ1-2; 7 bases map to TRBD1. This CDR3 has 16 amino acids. The germline gives CDR1 SGHKS, CDR2 YYEKEE (reference sequence). The V segment lost 2 bases and the J segment 2 bases; nucleotides outside the gene matches: 9.

This chain uses TRBV30 with TRBJ1-5; TRBD1 matches at 9 bases. V lost 3 bases, J lost 5 bases, and 11 bases stayed unmatched. Per germline, CDR1 GTSNPN and CDR2 SVGIG (reference sequence). This CDR3 region has 16 residues. As DNA, the CDR3 is TGTGCCTGGAGAGCAAAAATACAGGGGGCAGATCAGCCCCAGCATTTT. Translated, it gives CAWRAKIQGADQPQHF.

This clone showed up just once. This sequence joins TRBV4-3 and TRBJ2-5; 11 bases are a match to TRBD1. Germline-derived CDR1 and CDR2 are LGHNA and YSLEER. The CDR3 sequence is 16 residues long. Trimming at V came to 4 bases and at J to 4 bases, leaving 8 bases not matched to a gene. The CDR3 reads CASSPRTGGIIETQYF. The CDR3 DNA follows: TGCGCCAGCAGCCCGCGGACAGGGGGCATCATAGAGACCCAGTACTTC.

V gene TRBV29-1 combines with J gene TRBJ1-2; 7 bases align to TRBD1. This CDR3 is 12 amino acids long. With V trimmed by 7 bases and J by 3 bases, 5 bases remained unmatched. CDR1 and CDR2 (germline): SQVTM, ANQGSEA. The CDR3 region has the DNA TGCAGCGCTGACAGGGTTGACTATGGCTACACCTTC. Encoded protein: CSADRVDYGYTF.

This sequence joins TRBV19 and TRBJ2-1; 12 nucleotides agree with TRBD2. Trimming at V came to 5 bases and at J to 10 bases, leaving 12 bases not matched to a gene. The CDR3 is 16 amino acids. Germline lookup yields CDR1 LNHDA and CDR2 SQIVND (reference sequence). In DNA form, the CDR3 reads TGTGCCAGTAGTGTCCTTGGACTAGCGGGAAAAGACGAGCAGTTCTTC. This sequence encodes CASSVLGLAGKDEQFF.

The V call is TRBV6-5, the J call TRBJ2-1, with a possible D match to TRBD1 (6 bases). V gave up 7 bases and J gave up 3 bases, with 7 bases separating them. The CDR3 contains 12 residues. CDR1 MNHEY and CDR2 SVGAGI come from the germline V gene. This CDR3 is CASMDSYNEQFF. The CDR3 DNA reads as TGTGCCAGCATGGACAGCTACAATGAGCAGTTCTTC.

The CDR3 DNA follows: TGTGCCAGCAGCAAGGGACTAGCGGGATCTGTTTACCAAGAGACCCAGTACTTC. Translated: CASSKGLAGSVYQETQYF. This chain links TRBV7-8 with TRBJ2-5; TRBD2 agrees at 13 bases. Trimming at V came to 5 bases and at J to 0 bases, leaving 9 bases not matched to a gene. Germline CDR1 reads SGHVS; CDR2 reads FQNEAQ. The CDR3 loop spans 18 amino acids.

In DNA, the CDR3 is TGCGCCAGCAGCTTCGGATGGGGACAGGTTCAAGAGACCCAGTACTTC. Protein product: CASSFGWGQVQETQYF. The rearrangement uses TRBV5-1 and TRBJ2-5; 8 bases match TRBD1. The V segment lost 2 bases and the J segment 2 bases; nucleotides outside the gene matches: 8. In germline, CDR1 is SGHRS, CDR2 YFSETQ. The CDR3 length is 16 residues.

This clone came up a few times. The chain carries TRBV19 and TRBJ1-4, with D uncertain. CDR1 and CDR2 from the germline V gene are LNHDA and SQIVND (reference sequence). V shed 2 bases and J shed 4 bases, with 14 bases lying between them. This CDR3 has 16 amino acids. The CDR3 loop reads CASSIIRGTFNEKLFF. In DNA, the CDR3 is TGTGCCAGTAGTATAATCCGCGGAACCTTTAATGAAAAACTGTTTTTT.